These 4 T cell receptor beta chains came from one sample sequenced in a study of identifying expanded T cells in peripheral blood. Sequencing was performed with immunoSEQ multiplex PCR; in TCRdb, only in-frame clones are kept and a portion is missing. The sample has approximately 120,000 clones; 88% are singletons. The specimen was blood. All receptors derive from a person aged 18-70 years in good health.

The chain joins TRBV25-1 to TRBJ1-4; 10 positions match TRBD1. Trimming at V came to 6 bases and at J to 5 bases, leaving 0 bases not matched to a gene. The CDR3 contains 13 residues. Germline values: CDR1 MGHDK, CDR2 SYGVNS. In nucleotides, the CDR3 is TGTGCCAGCAGGGGACAGGGGAATGAAAAACTGTTTTTT. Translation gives CASRGQGNEKLFF.

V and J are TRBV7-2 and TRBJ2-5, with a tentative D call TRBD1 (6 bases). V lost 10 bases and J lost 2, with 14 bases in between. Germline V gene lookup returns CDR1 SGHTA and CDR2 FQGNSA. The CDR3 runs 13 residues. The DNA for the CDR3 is TGTGCCACCTTACAGGGCCTACAAGAGACCCAGTACTTC. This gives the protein CATLQGLQETQYF.

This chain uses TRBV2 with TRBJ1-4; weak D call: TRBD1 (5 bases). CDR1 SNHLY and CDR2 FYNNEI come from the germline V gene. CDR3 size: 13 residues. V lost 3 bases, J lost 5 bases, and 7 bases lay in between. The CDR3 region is CASSETENEKLFF. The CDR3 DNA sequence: TGTGCCAGCAGTGAGACAGAAAATGAAAAACTGTTTTTT.

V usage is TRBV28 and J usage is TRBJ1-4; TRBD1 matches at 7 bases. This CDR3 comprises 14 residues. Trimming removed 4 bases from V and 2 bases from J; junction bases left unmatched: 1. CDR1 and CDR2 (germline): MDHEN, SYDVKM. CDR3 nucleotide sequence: TGTGCCAGCAGTTCGGGACAGACTAATGAAAAACTGTTTTTT. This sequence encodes CASSSGQTNEKLFF.